Listed below are T cell receptor beta chains from one sample, sequenced in a study of glioma-infiltrating T cells after dendritic cell vaccination. The assay was immunoSEQ multiplex PCR, and TCRdb's table has in-frame clones only and misses some. The sample consists of over 80,000 clones, 70% to 90% of them appearing once. The specimen comprised blood, sampled before dendritic cell vaccination. The receptors were sampled from a human donor with glioblastoma. Each CDR3 is given with its conserved first and last residue. D genes are given only for firm matches. The size field is filled for only some rows; it gives once, few, many or a size class.

clone_size | j_call | cdr3_length | d_call | v_call | cdr3_nt | cdr3_aa
NA | TRBJ1-5 | 15 | NA | TRBV25-1 | TGTGCCAGCAGTGGTAGGGGAGGCGGCAATCAGCCCCAGCATTTT | CASSGRGGGNQPQHF
NA | TRBJ2-3 | 14 | TRBD1 | TRBV18 | TGTGCCAGCTCAAGGAGCTCAGGGGGCGATACGCAGTATTTT | CASSRSSGGDTQYF
few | TRBJ1-3 | 15 | NA | TRBV7-2 | TGTGCCAGCAGCTTAGAGAGGGCTCGGGGAAACACCATATATTTT | CASSLERARGNTIYF
once | TRBJ1-2 | 12 | TRBD1 | TRBV10-3 | TGTGCCATCAGGGACAGGAACTATGGCTACACCTTC | CAIRDRNYGYTF
NA | TRBJ1-2 | 14 | TRBD1 | TRBV6-1 | TGTGCCAGCAAAAATGACAGGGCTAACTATGGCTACACCTTC | CASKNDRANYGYTF
NA | TRBJ1-6 | 15 | TRBD1 | TRBV30 | TGTGCCTGGAGGTCCCCCGGGACAGTAAATTCACCCCTCCACTTT | CAWRSPGTVNSPLHF
NA | TRBJ1-2 | 11 | NA | TRBV28 | TGTGCCAGCGGACTTGGGTATGGCTACACCTTC | CASGLGYGYTF
NA | TRBJ2-1 | 14 | TRBD1 | TRBV19 | TGTGCCAGTAGTATAGTTGGGACAGCAAATGAGCAGTTCTTC | CASSIVGTANEQFF
NA | TRBJ1-2 | 12 | TRBD1 | TRBV5-1 | TGCGCCAGCAGCGCAGGGGGCGAGGGCTACACCTTC | CASSAGGEGYTF
NA | TRBJ1-5 | 15 | NA | TRBV7-2 | TGTGCCAGCAGCACCGGACGGGATAGCAATCAGCCCCAGCATTTT | CASSTGRDSNQPQHF
few | TRBJ1-1 | 14 | TRBD1 | TRBV6-6 | TGTGCCATCAGTGAGAACAGGGGTGAGACTGAAGCTTTCTTT | CAISENRGETEAFF
NA | TRBJ2-1 | 15 | TRBD2 | TRBV5-1 | TGCGCCAGCAGCTCCTCCGGGACTAGCGACAATGAGCAGTTCTTC | CASSSSGTSDNEQFF
NA | TRBJ2-4 | 15 | NA | TRBV14 | TGTGCCAGCAGCCAGGGGGGTCTTGCCAAAAACATTCAGTACTTC | CASSQGGLAKNIQYF
NA | TRBJ2-1 | 14 | TRBD2 | TRBV29-1 | TGCAGCGTTGGGACTAGCGGGAGGGGAGGTGAGCAGTTCTTC | CSVGTSGRGGEQFF